This T cell receptor (beta chain) comes out of a study of Ad26.COV2.S vaccination and SARS-CoV-2 variants. In germline, CDR1 is SEHNR, CDR2 FQNEAQ (reference sequence). V lost 4 bases and J 8 bases, leaving 14 bases between the germline ends. The CDR3 has 14 amino acids. Study observations and caveats: Placebo and vaccine recipients had non-spike TCR breadth that was similar. Total T cell responses may have been underestimated by the TCR breadth and depth analyses. Post-vaccination spike-specific CD8+ and CD4+ T cell responses reportedly had substantial breadth.

Measured with immunoSEQ multiplex PCR; TCRdb has only the in-frame clones, and not every one. The table lists tens of thousands of clones, around 83% of them singletons. Comment on this clone: Its specificity is not known.

The receptor was isolated from a human donor who had recovered from COVID-19. J is TRBJ1-4 and V is TRBV7-9; D is undetermined. Material: peripheral blood, obtained after recovery from COVID-19. Here the CDR3 DNA reads TGTGCCAGCAGCTCGTGGGAGAAGGACGAAAAACTGTTTTTT. Translating it yields CASSSWEKDEKLFF.